The clone carrying this T cell receptor (beta chain) has only a few counts. These data come from a study of patients and donors after allogeneic stem cell transplantation. One entry per CDR3 protein results from TCRdb running MiXCR on the RT-PCR reads. The sample shows more than 150,000 distinct CDR3 sequences, approximately 41% of them seen only once. Unmatched junction bases numbered 9, after V lost 5 bases and J lost 0 bases. CDR3 size: 15 residues. Germline CDR1 is DFQATT and CDR2 is SNEGSKA (reference sequence). The source material was blood, either unsorted or a sorted T cell fraction (not recorded which). The sequence was obtained from a human donor who was either an allogeneic HSCT recipient or a stem cell or donor lymphocyte infusion donor (not recorded which). It is not recorded whose cells these are; they may come from a transplant donor. The chain uses TRBV20-1 and TRBJ1-1; TRBD1 matches at 7 bases. The CDR3 nucleotides read TGCAGTGCTCCCTACCCGGGACAGATGAACACTGAAGCTTTCTTT. Its translation: CSAPYPGQMNTEAFF.